There are a few counts of the clone carrying this TCR beta chain. Its antigen is unknown. 5'RACE with constant-segment primers yielded barcoded, UMI-tagged TCR alpha and TCR beta cDNA libraries. Using its own MiXCR run on the 5' RACE reads, TCRdb lists one record per CDR3 protein. The table shows 150,000 to 200,000 distinct CDR3 sequences, with about 21% occurring only once. Germline assignment: CDR1 SGHTA and CDR2 FQGNSA. The CDR3 contains 17 residues. The V segment lost 2 bases and the J segment 3 bases; nucleotides outside the gene matches: 10. The record originates from a study of T-cell memory formation after mild COVID-19. Study overall: Each donor largely had its own TCR clusters. Study conclusions and caveats: CD4/CD8 balance held among clones contracting day 15 to 85, and later expanders leaned CD4+. Among CD4+ contracting clones, most were CM and EM, and CD8+ ones EMRA.

The source of this sequence is an adult woman who had mild COVID-19 (a few samples of this study predate the infection). Cell type and time point are not known. Material: PBMCs or a T cell subset sorted from them (not recorded which). The J gene is TRBJ2-3, the V gene TRBV7-2; 8 bases fit TRBD2. CDR3 residues: CASSLLGRGATTDTQYF. The CDR3 DNA reads as TGTGCCAGCAGCTTACTAGGGCGGGGGGCCACGACAGATACGCAGTATTTT.